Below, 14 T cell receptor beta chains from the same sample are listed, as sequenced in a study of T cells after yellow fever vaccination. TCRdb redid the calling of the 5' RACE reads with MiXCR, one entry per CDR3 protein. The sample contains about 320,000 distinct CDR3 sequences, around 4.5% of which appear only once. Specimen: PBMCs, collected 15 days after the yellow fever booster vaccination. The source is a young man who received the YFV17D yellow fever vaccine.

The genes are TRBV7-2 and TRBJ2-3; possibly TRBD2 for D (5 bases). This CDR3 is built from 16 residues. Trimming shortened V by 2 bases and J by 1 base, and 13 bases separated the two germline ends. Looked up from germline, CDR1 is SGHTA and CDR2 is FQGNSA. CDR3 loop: CASSLRPRGGTDTQYF. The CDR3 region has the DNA TGTGCCAGCAGCTTACGCCCCCGGGGAGGCACAGATACGCAGTATTTT. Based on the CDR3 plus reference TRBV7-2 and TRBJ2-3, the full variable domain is GAGVSQSPSNKVTEKGKDVELRCDPISGHTALYWYRQSLGQGLEFLIYFQGNSAPDKSGLPSDRFSAERTGGSVSTLTIQRTQQEDSAVYLCASSLRPRGGTDTQYFGPGTRLTVL.

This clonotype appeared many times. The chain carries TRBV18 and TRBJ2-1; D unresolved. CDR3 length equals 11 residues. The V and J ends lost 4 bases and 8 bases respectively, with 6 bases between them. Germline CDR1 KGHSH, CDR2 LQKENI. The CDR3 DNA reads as TGTGCCAGCTCACTACAGTATGAGCAGTTCTTC. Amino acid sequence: CASSLQYEQFF.

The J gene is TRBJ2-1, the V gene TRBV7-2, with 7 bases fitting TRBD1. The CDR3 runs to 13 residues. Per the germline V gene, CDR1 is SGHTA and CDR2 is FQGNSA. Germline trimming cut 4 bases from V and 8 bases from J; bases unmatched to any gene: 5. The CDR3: CASSWRQGDEQFF. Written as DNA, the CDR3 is TGTGCCAGCAGCTGGCGACAGGGTGATGAGCAGTTCTTC.

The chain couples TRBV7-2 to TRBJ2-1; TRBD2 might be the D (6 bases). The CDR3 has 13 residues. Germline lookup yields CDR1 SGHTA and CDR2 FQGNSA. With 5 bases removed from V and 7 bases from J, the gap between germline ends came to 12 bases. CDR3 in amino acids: CASSPSGLNEQFF. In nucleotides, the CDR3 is TGTGCCAGCAGCCCGAGCGGGCTGAATGAGCAGTTCTTC.

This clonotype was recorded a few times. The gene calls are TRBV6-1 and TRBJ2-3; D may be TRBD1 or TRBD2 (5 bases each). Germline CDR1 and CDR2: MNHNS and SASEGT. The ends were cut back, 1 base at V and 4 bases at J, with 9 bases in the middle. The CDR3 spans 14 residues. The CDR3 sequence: CASSEVGTPDTQYF. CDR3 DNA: TGTGCCAGCAGTGAAGTGGGGACCCCAGATACGCAGTATTTT.

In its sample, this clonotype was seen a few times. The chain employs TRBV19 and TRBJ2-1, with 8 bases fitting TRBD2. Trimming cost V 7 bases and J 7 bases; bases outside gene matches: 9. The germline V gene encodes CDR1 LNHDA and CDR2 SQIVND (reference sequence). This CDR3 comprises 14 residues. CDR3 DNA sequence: TGTGCCAGTACCATCCGGGGGGGGACAAATGAGCAGTTCTTC. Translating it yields CASTIRGGTNEQFF.

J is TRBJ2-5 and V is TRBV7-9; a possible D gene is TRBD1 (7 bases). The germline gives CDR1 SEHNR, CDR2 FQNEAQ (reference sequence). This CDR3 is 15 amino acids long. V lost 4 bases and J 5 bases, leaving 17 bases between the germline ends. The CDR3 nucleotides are TGTGCCAGCAGCTCAACCGACAGGGAGGTGGAGACCCAGTACTTC. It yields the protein CASSSTDREVETQYF. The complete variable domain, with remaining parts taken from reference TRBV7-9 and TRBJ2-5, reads DTGVSQNPRHKITKRGQNVTFRCDPISEHNRLYWYRQTLGQGPEFLTYFQNEAQLEKSRLLSDRFSAERPKGSFSTLEIQRTEQGDSAMYLCASSSTDREVETQYFGPGTRLLVL.

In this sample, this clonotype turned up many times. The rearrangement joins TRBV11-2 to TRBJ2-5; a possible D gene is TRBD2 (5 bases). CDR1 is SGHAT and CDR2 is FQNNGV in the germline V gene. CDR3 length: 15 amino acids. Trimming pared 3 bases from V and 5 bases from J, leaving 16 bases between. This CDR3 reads CASSLGWGAAETQYF. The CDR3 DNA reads TGTGCCAGCAGCTTGGGTTGGGGAGCCGCCGAGACCCAGTACTTC.

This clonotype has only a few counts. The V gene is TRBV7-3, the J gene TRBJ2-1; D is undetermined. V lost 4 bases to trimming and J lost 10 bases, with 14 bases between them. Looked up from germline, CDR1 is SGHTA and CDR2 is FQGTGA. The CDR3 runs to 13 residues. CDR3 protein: CASSSPLEREQFF. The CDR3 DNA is TGTGCCAGCAGCTCACCCTTGGAGAGGGAGCAGTTCTTC.

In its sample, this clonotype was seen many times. DNA of the CDR3: TGTGCCAGCAGCTTTACAGGGGGCTCTGGAAACACCATATATTTT. It encodes CASSFTGGSGNTIYF. The J gene is TRBJ1-3, the V gene TRBV5-6, with 8 nucleotides matching TRBD1. Germline V gene lookup returns CDR1 SGHDT and CDR2 YYEEEE. The CDR3 contains 15 residues. V lost 2 bases to trimming and J lost 0 bases; unmatched junction nucleotides: 1.

DNA for the CDR3: TGTGCCAGCAGTGAATACAGGGGGCGAGAGACCCAGTACTTC. Its translation: CASSEYRGRETQYF. The chain is built from TRBV6-1 and TRBJ2-5, with TRBD1 matching 9 bases. The CDR3 sequence is 14 residues long. Germline V CDR1 and CDR2: MNHNS, SASEGT. The V and J ends lost 2 bases and 4 bases, in that order; junction bases with no gene match: 2.

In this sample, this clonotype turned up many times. Written as DNA, the CDR3 is TGTGCCAGCAGCACCACGACAGGCCCCCACGAGCAGTACTTC. Encoded protein: CASSTTTGPHEQYF. This chain joins TRBV7-6 and TRBJ2-7; D possibly corresponds to TRBD1 (6 bases). The V gene lost 5 bases and the J gene lost 5 bases, with 16 bases spanning the gap. CDR3 length: 14 amino acids. Germline V gives CDR1 SGHVS, CDR2 FNYEAQ.

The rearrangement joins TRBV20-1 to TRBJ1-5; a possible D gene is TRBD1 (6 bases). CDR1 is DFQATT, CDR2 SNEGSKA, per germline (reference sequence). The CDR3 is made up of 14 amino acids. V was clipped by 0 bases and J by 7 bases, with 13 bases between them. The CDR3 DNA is TGCAGTGCTAGAGAGAATAGGGGGGAACAGCCCCAGCATTTT. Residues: CSARENRGEQPQHF.

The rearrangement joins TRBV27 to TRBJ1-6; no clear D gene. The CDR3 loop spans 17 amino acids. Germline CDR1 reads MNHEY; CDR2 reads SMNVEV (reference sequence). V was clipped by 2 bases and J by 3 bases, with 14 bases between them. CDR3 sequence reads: CASSLVRPLNYNSPLHF. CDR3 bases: TGTGCCAGCAGTTTAGTACGGCCGCTTAACTATAATTCACCCCTCCACTTT.